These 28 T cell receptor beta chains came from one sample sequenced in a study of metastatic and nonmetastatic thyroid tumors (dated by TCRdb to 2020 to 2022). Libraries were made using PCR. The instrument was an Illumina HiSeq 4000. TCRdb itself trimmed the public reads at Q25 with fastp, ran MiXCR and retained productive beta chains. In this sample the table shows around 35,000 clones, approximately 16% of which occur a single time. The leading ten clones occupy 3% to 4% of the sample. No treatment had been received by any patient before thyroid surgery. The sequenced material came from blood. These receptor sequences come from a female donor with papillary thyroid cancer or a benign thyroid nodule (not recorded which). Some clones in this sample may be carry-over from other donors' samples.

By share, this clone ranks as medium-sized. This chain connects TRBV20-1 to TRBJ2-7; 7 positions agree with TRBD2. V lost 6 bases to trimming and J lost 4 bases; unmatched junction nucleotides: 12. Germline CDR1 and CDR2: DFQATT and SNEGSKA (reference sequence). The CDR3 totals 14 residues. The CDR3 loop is CSAVLGEGFYEQYF. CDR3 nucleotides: TGCAGTGCCGTCCTGGGGGAGGGATTTTACGAGCAGTACTTC.

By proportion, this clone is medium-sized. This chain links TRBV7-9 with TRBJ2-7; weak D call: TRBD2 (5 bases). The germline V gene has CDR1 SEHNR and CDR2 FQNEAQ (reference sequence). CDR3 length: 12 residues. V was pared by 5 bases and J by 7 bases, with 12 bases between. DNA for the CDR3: TGTGCCAGCAGCACTACTAGTCGGGAGCAGTACTTC. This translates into CASSTTSREQYF. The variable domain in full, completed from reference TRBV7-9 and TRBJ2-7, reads DTGVSQNPRHKITKRGQNVTFRCDPISEHNRLYWYRQTLGQGPEFLTYFQNEAQLEKSRLLSDRFSAERPKGSFSTLEIQRTEQGDSAMYLCASSTTSREQYFGPGTRLTVT.

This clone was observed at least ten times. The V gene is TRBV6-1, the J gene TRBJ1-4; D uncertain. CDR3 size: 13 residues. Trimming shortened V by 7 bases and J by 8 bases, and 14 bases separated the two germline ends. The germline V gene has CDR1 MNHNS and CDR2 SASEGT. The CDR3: CASKEGYGEKLFF. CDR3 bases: TGTGCCAGCAAGGAAGGGTACGGAGAAAAACTGTTTTTT.

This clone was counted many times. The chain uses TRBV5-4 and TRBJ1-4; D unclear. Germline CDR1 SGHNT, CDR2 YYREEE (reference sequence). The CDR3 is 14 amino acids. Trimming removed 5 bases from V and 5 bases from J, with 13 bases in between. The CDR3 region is CASSSKAGNEKLFF. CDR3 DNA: TGTGCCAGCAGTTCCAAGGCGGGAAATGAAAAACTGTTTTTT.

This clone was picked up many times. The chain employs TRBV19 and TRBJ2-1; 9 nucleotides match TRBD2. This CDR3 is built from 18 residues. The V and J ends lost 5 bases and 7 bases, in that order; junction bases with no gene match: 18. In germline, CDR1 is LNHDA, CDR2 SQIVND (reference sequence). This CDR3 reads CASSVRTARTSGGNEQFF. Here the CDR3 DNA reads TGTGCCAGTAGTGTAAGGACAGCTAGAACAAGCGGGGGGAATGAGCAGTTCTTC. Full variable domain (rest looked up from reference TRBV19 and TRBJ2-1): DGGITQSPKYLFRKEGQNVTLSCEQNLNHDAMYWYRQDPGQGLRLIYYSQIVNDFQKGDIAEGYSVSREKKESFPLTVTSAQKNPTAFYLCASSVRTARTSGGNEQFFGPGTRLTVL.

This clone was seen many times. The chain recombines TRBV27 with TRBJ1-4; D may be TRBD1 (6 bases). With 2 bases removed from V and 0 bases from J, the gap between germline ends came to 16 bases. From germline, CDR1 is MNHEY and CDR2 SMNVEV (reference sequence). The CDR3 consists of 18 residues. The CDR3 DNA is TGTGCCAGCAGTTTACAAGGGGGGGGGGACGCAACTAATGAAAAACTGTTTTTT. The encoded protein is CASSLQGGGDATNEKLFF.

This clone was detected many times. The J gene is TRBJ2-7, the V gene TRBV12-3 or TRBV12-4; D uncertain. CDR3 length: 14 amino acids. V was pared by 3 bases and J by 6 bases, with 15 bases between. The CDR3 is CASSFGTTPGEQYF. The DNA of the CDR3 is TGTGCCAGCAGTTTCGGTACTACACCCGGCGAGCAGTACTTC.

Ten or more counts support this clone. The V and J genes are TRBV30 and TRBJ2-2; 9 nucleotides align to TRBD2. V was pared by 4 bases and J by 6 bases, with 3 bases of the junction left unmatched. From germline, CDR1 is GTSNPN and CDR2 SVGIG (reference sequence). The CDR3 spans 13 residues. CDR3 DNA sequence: TGTGCCTGGAATGAGCGGGAGGCCGGGGAGCTGTTTTTT. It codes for CAWNEREAGELFF.

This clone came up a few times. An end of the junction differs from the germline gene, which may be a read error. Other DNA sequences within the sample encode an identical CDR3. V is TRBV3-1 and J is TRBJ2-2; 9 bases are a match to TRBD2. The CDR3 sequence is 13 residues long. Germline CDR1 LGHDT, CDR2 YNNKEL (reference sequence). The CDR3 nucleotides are TGCGCCAGCAGGCTAGCGGGGACCGGGGAGCTGTTTTTT. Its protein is CASRLAGTGELFF.

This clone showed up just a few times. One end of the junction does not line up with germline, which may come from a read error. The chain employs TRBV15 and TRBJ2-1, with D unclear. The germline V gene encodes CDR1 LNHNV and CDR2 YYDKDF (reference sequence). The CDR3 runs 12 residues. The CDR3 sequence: CATNRSTTQQFF. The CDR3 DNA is TGTGCCACCAACAGATCGACGACTCAGCAGTTCTTC.

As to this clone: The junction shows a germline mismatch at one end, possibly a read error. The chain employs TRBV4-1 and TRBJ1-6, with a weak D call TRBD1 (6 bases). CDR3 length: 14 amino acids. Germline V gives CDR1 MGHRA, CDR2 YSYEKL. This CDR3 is CASGQIQGLPPLHF. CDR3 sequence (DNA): TGCGCCAGCGGCCAAATCCAGGGGTTGCCACCCCTCCACTTT.

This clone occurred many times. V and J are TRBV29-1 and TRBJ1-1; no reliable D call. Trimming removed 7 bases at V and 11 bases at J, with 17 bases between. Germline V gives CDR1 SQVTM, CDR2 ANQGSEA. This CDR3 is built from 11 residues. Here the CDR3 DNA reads TGCAGCGCTCAGACACCCGGAGGGGCTTTCTTT. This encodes CSAQTPGGAFF.

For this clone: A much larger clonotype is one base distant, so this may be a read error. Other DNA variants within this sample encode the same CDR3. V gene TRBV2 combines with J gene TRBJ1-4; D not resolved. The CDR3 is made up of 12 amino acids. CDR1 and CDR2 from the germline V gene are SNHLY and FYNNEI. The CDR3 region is CASTLGGEKLFF. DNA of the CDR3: TGTGCCAGCACTTTGGGAGGTGAAAAACTCTTTTTT.

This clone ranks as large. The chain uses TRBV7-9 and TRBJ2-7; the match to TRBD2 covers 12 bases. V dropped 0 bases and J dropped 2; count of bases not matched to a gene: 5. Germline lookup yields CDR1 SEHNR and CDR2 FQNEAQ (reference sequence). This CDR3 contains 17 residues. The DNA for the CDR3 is TGTGCCAGCAGCTTAGCGGCTCCTAGCGGGAGGGCCTACGAGCAGTACTTC. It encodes CASSLAAPSGRAYEQYF.

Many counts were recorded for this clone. The CDR3 loop is CASSLEKTGGVTEAFF. The CDR3, as DNA: TGTGCCAGCAGCTTGGAAAAGACAGGGGGGGTCACTGAAGCTTTCTTT. V usage is TRBV5-6 and J usage is TRBJ1-1; 9 bases match TRBD1. CDR1 is SGHDT, CDR2 YYEEEE, per germline. With V trimmed by 0 bases and J by 4 bases, 7 bases remained unmatched. There are 16 residues in the CDR3.

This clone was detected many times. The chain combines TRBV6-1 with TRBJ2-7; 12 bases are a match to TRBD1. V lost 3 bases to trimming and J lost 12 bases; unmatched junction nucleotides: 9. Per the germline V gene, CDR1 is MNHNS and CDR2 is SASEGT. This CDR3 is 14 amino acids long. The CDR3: CASSDGTGGGGRYF. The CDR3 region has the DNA TGTGCCAGCAGTGACGGGACAGGGGGCGGGGGAAGGTACTTC.

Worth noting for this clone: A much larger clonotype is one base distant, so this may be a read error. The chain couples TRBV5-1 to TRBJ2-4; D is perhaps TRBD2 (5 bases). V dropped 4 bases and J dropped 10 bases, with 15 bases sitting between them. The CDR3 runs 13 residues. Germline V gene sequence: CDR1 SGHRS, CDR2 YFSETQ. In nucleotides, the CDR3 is TGCGCCAGCAGCGCTGCCGGGGTCGAAATTCAGTACTTC. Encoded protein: CASSAAGVEIQYF.

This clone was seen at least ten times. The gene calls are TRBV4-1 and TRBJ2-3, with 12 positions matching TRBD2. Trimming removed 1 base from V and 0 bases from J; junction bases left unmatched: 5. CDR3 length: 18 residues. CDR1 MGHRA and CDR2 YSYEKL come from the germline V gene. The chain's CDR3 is CASSQVLGLAGSTDTQYF. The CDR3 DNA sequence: TGCGCCAGCAGCCAAGTTCTAGGACTAGCGGGGAGCACAGATACGCAGTATTTT.

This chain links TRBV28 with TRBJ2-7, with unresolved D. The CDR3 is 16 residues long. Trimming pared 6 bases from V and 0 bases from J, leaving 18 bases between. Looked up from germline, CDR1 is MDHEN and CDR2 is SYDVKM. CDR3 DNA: TGTGCCAGCAGCTCATCGGCTATCGTGAGCTCCTACGAGCAGTACTTC. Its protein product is CASSSSAIVSSYEQYF.

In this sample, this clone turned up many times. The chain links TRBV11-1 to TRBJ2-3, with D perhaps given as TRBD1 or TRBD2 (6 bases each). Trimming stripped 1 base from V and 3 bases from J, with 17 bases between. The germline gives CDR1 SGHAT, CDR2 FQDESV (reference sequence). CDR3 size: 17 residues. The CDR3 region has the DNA TGTGCCAGCAGCTTAGGTCGGGGGCCTATCGGGACAGATACGCAGTATTTT. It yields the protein CASSLGRGPIGTDTQYF.

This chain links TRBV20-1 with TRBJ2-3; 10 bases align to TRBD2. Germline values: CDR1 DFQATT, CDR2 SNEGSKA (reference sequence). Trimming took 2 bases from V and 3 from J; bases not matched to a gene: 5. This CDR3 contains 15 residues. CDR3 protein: CSARKRGGRTDTQYF. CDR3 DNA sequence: TGCAGTGCTAGAAAGCGGGGGGGCAGAACAGATACGCAGTATTTT.

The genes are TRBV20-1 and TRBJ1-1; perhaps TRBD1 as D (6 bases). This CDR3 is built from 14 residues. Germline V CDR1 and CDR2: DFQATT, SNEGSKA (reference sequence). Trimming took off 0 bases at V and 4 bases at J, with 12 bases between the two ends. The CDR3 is CSARDGPRGTEAFF. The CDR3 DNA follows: TGCAGTGCTAGAGATGGACCCAGGGGCACTGAAGCTTTCTTT.

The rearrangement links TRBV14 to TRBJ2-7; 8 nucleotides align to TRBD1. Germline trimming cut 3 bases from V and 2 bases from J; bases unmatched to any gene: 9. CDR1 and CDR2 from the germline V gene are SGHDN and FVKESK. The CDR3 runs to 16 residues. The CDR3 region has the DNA TGTGCCAGCAGCCATCTCCTGGACAGGGCTACCTACGAGCAGTACTTC. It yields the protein CASSHLLDRATYEQYF.

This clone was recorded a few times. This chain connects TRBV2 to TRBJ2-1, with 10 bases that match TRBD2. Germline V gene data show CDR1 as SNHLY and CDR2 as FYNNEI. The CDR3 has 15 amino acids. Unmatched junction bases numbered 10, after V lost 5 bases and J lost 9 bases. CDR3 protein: CASSSSGSVVREQFF. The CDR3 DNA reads TGTGCCAGCAGTTCTAGCGGGAGTGTCGTCCGTGAGCAGTTCTTC.

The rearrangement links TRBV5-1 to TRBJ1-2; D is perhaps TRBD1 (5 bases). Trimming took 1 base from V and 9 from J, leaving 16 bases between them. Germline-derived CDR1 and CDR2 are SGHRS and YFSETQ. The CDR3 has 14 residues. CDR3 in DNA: TGCGCCAGCAGCTTGTCCCCCGGGACGGGATGCTACACCTTC. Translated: CASSLSPGTGCYTF.

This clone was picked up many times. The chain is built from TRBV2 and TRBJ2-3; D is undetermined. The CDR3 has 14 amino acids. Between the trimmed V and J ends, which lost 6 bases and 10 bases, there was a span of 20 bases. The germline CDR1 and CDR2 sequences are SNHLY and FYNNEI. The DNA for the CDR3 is TGTGCCAGCAGCGAGACACGCGAAGTGATTGCGCAGTATTTT. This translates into CASSETREVIAQYF.

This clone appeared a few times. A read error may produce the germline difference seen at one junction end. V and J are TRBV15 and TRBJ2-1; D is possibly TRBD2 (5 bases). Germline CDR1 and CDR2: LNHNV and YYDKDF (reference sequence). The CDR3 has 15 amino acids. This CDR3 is CATSSSLSGRDERFF. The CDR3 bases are TGTGCCACCAGCAGCTCGTTAAGTGGTCGGGATGAGCGGTTCTTC.

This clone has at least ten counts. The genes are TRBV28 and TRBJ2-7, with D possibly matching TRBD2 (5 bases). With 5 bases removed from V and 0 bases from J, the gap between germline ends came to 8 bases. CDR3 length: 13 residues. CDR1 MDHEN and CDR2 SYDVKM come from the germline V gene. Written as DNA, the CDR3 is TGTGCCAGCAGTAGGACTTCCTCCTACGAGCAGTACTTC. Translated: CASSRTSSYEQYF. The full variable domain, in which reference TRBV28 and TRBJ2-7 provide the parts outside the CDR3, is DVKVTQSSRYLVKRTGEKVFLECVQDMDHENMFWYRQDPGLGLRLIYFSYDVKMKEKGDIPEGYSVSREKKERFSLILESASTNQTSMYLCASSRTSSYEQYFGPGTRLTVT.